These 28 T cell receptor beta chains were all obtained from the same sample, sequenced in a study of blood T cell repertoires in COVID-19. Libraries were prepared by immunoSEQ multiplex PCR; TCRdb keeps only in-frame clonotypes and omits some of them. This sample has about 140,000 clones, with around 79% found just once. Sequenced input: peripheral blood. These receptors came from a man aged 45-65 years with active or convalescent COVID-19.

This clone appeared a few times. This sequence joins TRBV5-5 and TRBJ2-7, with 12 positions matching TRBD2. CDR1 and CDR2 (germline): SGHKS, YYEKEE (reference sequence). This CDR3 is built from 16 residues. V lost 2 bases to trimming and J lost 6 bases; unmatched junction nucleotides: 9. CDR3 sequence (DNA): TGTGCCAGCAGCTTTTCGGGGCTAGCGGGAGGGCTCGAGCAGTACTTC. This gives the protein CASSFSGLAGGLEQYF.

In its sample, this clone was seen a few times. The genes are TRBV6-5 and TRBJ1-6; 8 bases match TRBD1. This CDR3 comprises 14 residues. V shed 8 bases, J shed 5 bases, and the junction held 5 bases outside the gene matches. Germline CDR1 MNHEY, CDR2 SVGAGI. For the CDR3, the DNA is TGTGCCAGCGGTATACAGGGGGATAATTCACCCCTCCACTTT. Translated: CASGIQGDNSPLHF.

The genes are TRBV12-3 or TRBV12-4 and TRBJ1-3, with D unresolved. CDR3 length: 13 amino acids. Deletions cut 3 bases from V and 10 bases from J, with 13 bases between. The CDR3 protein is CASSLPPIRTIYF. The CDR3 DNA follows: TGTGCCAGCAGTTTGCCCCCCATTCGGACCATATATTTT.

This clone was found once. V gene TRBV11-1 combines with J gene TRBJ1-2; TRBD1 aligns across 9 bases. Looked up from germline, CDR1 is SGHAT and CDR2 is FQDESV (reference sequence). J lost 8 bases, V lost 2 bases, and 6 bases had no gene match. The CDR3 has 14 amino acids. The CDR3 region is CASSLMGQGSGYTF. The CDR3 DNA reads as TGTGCCAGCAGCTTAATGGGACAGGGTTCCGGCTACACCTTC.

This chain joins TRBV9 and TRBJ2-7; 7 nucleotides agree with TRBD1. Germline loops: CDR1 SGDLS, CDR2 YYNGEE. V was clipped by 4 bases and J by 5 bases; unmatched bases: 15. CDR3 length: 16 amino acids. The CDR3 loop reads CASSIVITGERNEQYF. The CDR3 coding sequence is TGTGCCAGCAGCATAGTAATTACAGGGGAGCGGAACGAGCAGTACTTC. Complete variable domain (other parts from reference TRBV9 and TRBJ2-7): DSGVTQTPKHLITATGQRVTLRCSPRSGDLSVYWYQQSLDQGLQFLIQYYNGEERAKGNILERFSAQQFPDLHSELNLSSLELGDSALYFCASSIVITGERNEQYFGPGTRLTVT.

The CDR3 protein is CASSYDRGTNYGYTF. DNA of the CDR3: TGTGCCAGCAGTTACGACAGGGGTACAAACTATGGCTACACCTTC. V and J are TRBV6-5 and TRBJ1-2, with 8 bases identical to TRBD1. After removal of 2 bases from V and 2 bases from J, the junction contained 4 bases not matched to a gene. Germline CDR1 is MNHEY and CDR2 is SVGAGI. The CDR3 length is 15 residues.

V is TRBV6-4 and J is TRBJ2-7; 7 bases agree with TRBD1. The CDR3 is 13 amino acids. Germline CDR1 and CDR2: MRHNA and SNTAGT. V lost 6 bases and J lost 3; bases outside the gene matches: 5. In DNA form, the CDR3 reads TGTGCCAGCAGCGGACAGGCAATCTACGAGCAGTACTTC. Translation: CASSGQAIYEQYF.

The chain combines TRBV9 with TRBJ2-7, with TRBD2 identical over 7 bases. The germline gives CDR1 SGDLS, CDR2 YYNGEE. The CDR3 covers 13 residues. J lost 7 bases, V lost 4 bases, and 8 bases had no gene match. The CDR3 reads CASSPPGGREQYF. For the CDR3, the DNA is TGTGCCAGCAGCCCCCCGGGGGGTAGGGAGCAGTACTTC.

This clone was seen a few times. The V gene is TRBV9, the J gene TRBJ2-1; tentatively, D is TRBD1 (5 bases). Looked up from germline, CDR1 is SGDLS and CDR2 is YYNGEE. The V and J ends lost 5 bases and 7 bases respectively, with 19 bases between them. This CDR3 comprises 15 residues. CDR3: CASSQEGVDSNEQFF. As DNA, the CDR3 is TGTGCCAGCAGTCAGGAAGGGGTAGATTCGAATGAGCAGTTCTTC.

CDR3 coding DNA: TGTGCCAGCACCTGGGGCGGGGGCCGGAGCGAGCAGTACTTC. Translating gives CASTWGGGRSEQYF. The V gene is TRBV2, the J gene TRBJ2-7; the D gene is possibly TRBD2 (7 bases). CDR3 size: 14 residues. V was shortened by 7 bases and J by 6 bases, with 19 bases between the two germline ends. CDR1 and CDR2 from the germline V gene are SNHLY and FYNNEI.

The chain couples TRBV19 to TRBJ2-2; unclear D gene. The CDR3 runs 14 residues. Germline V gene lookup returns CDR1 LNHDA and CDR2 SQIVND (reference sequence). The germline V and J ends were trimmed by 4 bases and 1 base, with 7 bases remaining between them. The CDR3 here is CASSNHRNTGELFF. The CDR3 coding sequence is TGTGCCAGTAGTAATCACAGGAACACCGGGGAGCTGTTTTTT.

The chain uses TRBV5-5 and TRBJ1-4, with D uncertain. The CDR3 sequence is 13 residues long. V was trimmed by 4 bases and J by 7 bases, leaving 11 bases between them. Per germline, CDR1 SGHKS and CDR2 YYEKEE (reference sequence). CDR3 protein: CASSRERGEKLFF. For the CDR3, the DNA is TGTGCCAGCAGCCGTGAACGGGGTGAAAAACTGTTTTTT.

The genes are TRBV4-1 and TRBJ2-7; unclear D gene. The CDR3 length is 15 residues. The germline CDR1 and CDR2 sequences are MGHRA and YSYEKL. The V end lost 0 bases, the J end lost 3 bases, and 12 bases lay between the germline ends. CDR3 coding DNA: TGCGCCAGCAGCCAAGATCTGCCGCGGAGCTACGAGCAGTACTTC. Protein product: CASSQDLPRSYEQYF.

This CDR3 is CASTRQGNQPQHF. CDR3 sequence (DNA): TGTGCCAGCACCAGACAGGGGAATCAGCCCCAGCATTTT. The V and J genes are TRBV28 and TRBJ1-5; TRBD1 matches at 8 bases. This CDR3 spans 13 amino acids. V was pared by 7 bases and J by 4 bases, with 3 bases of the junction left unmatched. Germline loops: CDR1 MDHEN, CDR2 SYDVKM.

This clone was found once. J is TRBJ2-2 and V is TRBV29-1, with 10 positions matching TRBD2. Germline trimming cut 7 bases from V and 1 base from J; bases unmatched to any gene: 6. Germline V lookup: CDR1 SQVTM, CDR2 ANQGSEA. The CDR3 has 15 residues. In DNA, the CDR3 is TGCAGCGGCCAGGGACTAGCGCAGAACACCGGGGAGCTGTTTTTT. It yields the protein CSGQGLAQNTGELFF.

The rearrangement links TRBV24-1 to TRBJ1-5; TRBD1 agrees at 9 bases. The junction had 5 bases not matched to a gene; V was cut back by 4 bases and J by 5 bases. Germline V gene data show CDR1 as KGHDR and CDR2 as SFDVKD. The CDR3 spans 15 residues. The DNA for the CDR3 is TGTGCCACCAGTGACCCGGACAGGGGAGATCAGCCCCAGCATTTT. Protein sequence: CATSDPDRGDQPQHF.

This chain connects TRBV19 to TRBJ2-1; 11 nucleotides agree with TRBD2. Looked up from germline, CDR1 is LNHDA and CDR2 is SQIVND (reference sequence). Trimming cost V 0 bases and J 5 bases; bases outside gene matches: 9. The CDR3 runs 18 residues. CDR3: CASSIDEASGRINNEQFF. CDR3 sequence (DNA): TGTGCCAGTAGTATAGATGAGGCTAGCGGGAGGATAAACAATGAGCAGTTCTTC.

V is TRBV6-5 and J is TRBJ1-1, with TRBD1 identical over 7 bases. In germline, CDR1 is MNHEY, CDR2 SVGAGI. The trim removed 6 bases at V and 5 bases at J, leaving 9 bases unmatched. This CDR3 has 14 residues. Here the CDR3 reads CASRALDRQTEAFF. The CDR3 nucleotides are TGTGCCAGCAGAGCCCTGGACAGGCAAACTGAAGCTTTCTTT.

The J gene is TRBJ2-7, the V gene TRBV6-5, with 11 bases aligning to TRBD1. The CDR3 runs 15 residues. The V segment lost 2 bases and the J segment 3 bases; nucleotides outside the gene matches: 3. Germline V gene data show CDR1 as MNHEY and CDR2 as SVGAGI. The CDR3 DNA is TGTGCCAGCAGTTACGGGACAGGGGGTGGCTACGAGCAGTACTTC. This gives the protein CASSYGTGGGYEQYF.

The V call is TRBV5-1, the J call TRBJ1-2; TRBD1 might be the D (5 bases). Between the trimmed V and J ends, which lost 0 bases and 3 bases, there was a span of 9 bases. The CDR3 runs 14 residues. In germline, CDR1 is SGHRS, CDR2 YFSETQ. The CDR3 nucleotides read TGCGCCAGCAGCTTGGTAGGGGTGGACTATGGCTACACCTTC. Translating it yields CASSLVGVDYGYTF. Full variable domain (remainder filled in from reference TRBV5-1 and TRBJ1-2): KAGVTQTPRYLIKTRGQQVTLSCSPISGHRSVSWYQQTPGQGLQFLFEYFSETQRNKGNFPGRFSGRQFSNSRSEMNVSTLELGDSALYLCASSLVGVDYGYTFGSGTRLTVV.

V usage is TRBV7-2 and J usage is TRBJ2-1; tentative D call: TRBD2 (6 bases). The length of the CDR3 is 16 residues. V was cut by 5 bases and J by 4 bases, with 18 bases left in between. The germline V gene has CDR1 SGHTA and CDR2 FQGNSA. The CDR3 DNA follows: TGTGCCAGCAGCACGAGACGGGGGAATACTTACAATGAGCAGTTCTTC. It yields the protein CASSTRRGNTYNEQFF.

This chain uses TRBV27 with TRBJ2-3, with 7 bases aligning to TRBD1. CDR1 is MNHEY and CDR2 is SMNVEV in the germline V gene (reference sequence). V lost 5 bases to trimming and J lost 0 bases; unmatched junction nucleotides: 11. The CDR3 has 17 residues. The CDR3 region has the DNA TGTGCCAGCAGTCTGACTGGGACAGCAACTAGCACAGATACGCAGTATTTT. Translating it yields CASSLTGTATSTDTQYF.

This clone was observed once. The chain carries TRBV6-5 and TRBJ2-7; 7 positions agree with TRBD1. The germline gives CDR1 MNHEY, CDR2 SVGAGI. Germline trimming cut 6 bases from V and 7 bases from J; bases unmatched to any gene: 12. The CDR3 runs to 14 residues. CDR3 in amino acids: CASSPDRATTEQYF. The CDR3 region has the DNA TGTGCCAGCAGCCCCGACAGGGCCACTACGGAGCAGTACTTC.

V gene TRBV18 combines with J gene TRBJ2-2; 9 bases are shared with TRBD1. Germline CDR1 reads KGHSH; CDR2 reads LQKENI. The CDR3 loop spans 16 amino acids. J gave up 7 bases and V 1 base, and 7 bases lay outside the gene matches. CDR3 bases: TGTGCCAGCTCACCACAGAGACAGGGGGTGTTCGGGGAGCTGTTTTTT. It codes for CASSPQRQGVFGELFF.

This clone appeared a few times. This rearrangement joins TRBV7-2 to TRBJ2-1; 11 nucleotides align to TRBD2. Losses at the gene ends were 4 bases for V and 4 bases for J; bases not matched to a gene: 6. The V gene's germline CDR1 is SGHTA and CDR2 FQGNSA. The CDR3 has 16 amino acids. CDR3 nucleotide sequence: TGTGCCAGCAGCTCAACTGGGACTAGCGGATACAATGAGCAGTTCTTC. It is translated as CASSSTGTSGYNEQFF.

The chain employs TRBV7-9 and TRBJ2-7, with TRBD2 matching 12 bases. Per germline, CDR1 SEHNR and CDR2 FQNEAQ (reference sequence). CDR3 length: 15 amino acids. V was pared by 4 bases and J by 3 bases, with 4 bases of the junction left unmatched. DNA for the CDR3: TGTGCCAGCAGCTACAGACTAGCGGGGGACTACGAGCAGTACTTC. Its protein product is CASSYRLAGDYEQYF.

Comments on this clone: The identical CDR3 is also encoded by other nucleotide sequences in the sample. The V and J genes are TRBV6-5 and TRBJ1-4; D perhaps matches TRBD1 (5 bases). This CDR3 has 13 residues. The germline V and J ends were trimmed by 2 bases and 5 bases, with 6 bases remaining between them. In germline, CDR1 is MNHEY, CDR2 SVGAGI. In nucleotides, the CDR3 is TGTGCCAGCAGTTACGCAGGGAATGAAAAACTGTTTTTT. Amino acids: CASSYAGNEKLFF.

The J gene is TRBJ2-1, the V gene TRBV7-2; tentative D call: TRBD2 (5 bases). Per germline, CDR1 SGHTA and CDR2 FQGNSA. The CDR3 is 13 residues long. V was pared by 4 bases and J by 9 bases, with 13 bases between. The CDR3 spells CASSSVVRVEQFF. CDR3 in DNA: TGTGCCAGCAGCTCGGTGGTGCGGGTTGAGCAGTTCTTC.